The clone carrying this TCR beta chain was seen a few times. What it binds is unknown. The PCR employed 60 Vbeta primers together with 13 Jbeta primers. The assay was immunoSEQ multiplex PCR, and TCRdb's table has in-frame clones only and misses some. The data contain over 130,000 clones, 76% of them singletons. This entry is derived from a study of cytomegalovirus exposure and HLA in healthy donors. Whole-study findings and limits: Per a later analysis, 15,000 to 20,000 TCR beta sequences showed association with HLA alleles at 0.05 false discovery rate. Sequencing artifact likely explains a cluster of highly shared sequence variants.

Donors counted as nominally healthy when sampled, yet unrecorded immune exposures were likely. V gave up 4 bases and J gave up 4 bases; unmatched junction bases: 5. Per germline, CDR1 SGHDT and CDR2 YYEEEE. CDR3 size: 17 residues. Sequences were obtained from PBMCs. The gene calls are TRBV5-6 and TRBJ2-1; 16 nucleotides line up with TRBD2. This TCR came from a man aged 35-49 years in good health and CMV-seronegative. This CDR3 reads CASSTGTSGGGYNEQFF. The CDR3 DNA sequence: TGTGCCAGCAGCACCGGGACTAGCGGGGGGGGTTACAATGAGCAGTTCTTC.